Sequencing of this TCR beta chain was carried out in a study of shared clonotypes between healthy human individuals. Looking at the study overall: A donor's plate count was three for CD4 naive and three for CD4 memory; CD8 naive had two and CD8 memory one.

Study outcomes and limitations: A reduction in generation probabilities was seen for non-shared clonotypes relative to those shared by all four donors.

Comment on this clone: What it recognizes is unknown.

The CDR3 has 14 amino acids. Germline V gene lookup returns CDR1 LNHDA and CDR2 SQIVND (reference sequence). Trimming left V 5 bases short and J 4 bases short, with 15 bases between. Measured with immunoSEQ multiplex PCR; TCRdb has only the in-frame clones, and not every one. The sample carries approximately 530,000 clones, 90% to 96% recorded once. Donors were healthy HIV-negative adults without recently reported acute infections or vaccinations. CD4+ cell separation produced CD45RA+ naive and CD45RA-negative memory subsets. Material for sequencing was naive CD4+ T cells sorted from blood. Documented subset: CD45RA+ positively selected. The receptor was isolated from a woman younger than 45 in good health. The rearrangement links TRBV19 to TRBJ2-7; weak D call: TRBD2 (5 bases). The CDR3, as DNA: TGTGCCAGTAGTGATAAAACTAGACCTTACGAGCAGTACTTC. Translated: CASSDKTRPYEQYF.